This T cell receptor (beta chain) was documented in a study of technical replicates of blood from four donors. Germline V gene lookup returns CDR1 MNHEY and CDR2 SVGAGI. CDR3 length: 15 amino acids. The ends lost 6 bases at V and 4 bases at J; junction bases unmatched: 8. TCRdb's table, derived via immunoSEQ multiplex PCR, lists solely in-frame clones and lacks some. The sample records around 85,000 clones, roughly 94% being singletons. This receptor was taken from a human donor in good health. The sequencing input was T cells isolated from PBMCs. J is TRBJ1-2 and V is TRBV6-5; 10 bases map to TRBD1. The CDR3 reads CASSPPGQGIYGYTF. The DNA of the CDR3 is TGTGCCAGCAGCCCTCCGGGACAGGGGATCTATGGCTACACCTTC.